This TCR beta chain was sequenced in a study of T cells in Graves' hyperthyroidism and ophthalmopathy. Ophthalmopathy cases scored 3 or more on the Clinical Activity Score and 4 or more on NOSPECS grade, with duration below 3 months. RNA transcripts provided the source from which TCR beta CDR3 regions were amplified. An initial round of RT-PCR targeting the TCR CDR3 relied on the HTBI primer set. TCRdb re-called the multiplex PCR reads with MiXCR, one entry per CDR3 protein. This sample has about 640,000 distinct CDR3 sequences, with around 21% found just once. At least ten counts were recorded for this clonotype. The source is a man aged 25 to 40 with Graves' ophthalmopathy. The material sequenced was blood.

CDR3 in DNA: TGTGCCAGCAGTGAACAGGGAATGAGGGGTAACACTGAAGCTTTCTTT. This sequence encodes CASSEQGMRGNTEAFF. The gene calls are TRBV12-3 or TRBV12-4 and TRBJ1-1, with D maybe TRBD1 (6 bases). The CDR3 length is 16 residues. The V end was cut by 5 bases, the J end by 2 bases, with 18 bases between.